This T cell receptor (beta chain) came from a study of blood T cell repertoires in COVID-19. Across the whole study: Sources were T cells, B-cell-depleted T cells, or PBMCs; the material itself was cDNA or gDNA.

The V gene's germline CDR1 is MDHEN and CDR2 SYDVKM. This CDR3 has 18 residues. Unmatched junction bases numbered 15, after V lost 3 bases and J lost 6 bases. TCRdb keeps only in-frame clones here, not all; method: immunoSEQ multiplex PCR. This repertoire shows approximately 66,000 clones, 75% to 90% found once; its top ten account for 8.3%. This clone was seen only once. The sample comprised peripheral blood. The sequence came from a human donor with active COVID-19. The donor label of this sample is uncertain. The rearrangement uses TRBV28 and TRBJ2-1; 9 bases agree with TRBD1. This CDR3 is CASSFPTLRDREGNEQFF. CDR3 nucleotide sequence: TGTGCCAGCAGTTTTCCTACTCTCCGGGACAGGGAAGGCAATGAGCAGTTCTTC.